This T cell receptor (beta chain) came from a study of cytomegalovirus exposure and HLA in healthy donors. Findings of the study overall: Accounts indicate the classifier identified cytomegalovirus status with strong specificity and sensitivity. Exclusion as indistinguishable affected some V segments, including TRBV6-2 and TRBV6-3. Cytomegalovirus association was listed for 164 TCR beta chains.

With 60 Vbeta and 13 Jbeta primers, the PCR was carried out. TCRdb's table, derived via immunoSEQ multiplex PCR, lists solely in-frame clones and lacks some. The sample records approximately 100,000 clones, around 79% being singletons. This CDR3 spans 12 amino acids. V lost 1 base and J lost 4, with 6 bases in between. CDR1 is SGHRS, CDR2 YFSETQ, per germline. Despite likely unrecorded immune exposures, the donors were nominally healthy at the time of sampling. To note about this clone: No antigen is known for it.

The sample was PBMCs. The receptor was isolated from a male donor in good health and CMV-seropositive. V usage is TRBV5-1 and J usage is TRBJ2-7; D remains unclear. CDR3 nucleotide sequence: TGCGCCAGCAGCTTGACTCGTTACGAGCAGTACTTC. Translation gives CASSLTRYEQYF.